The 18 T cell receptor beta chains reported below all come from one sample, sequenced in a study of resident and recirculating memory T cells in vitiligo. Here immunoSEQ multiplex PCR was the method, and the copy in TCRdb shows in-frame clones only, minus some. Among around 40,000 clones listed, about 90% were seen once. Sequencing input: blood. These TCRs come from a male donor with vitiligo.

The chain joins TRBV7-2 to TRBJ1-1; D is unresolved. This CDR3 comprises 14 residues. CDR1 is SGHTA and CDR2 is FQGNSA in the germline V gene. Trimming stripped 5 bases from V and 4 bases from J, with 14 bases between. Here the CDR3 reads CASSPFDWVTEAFF. Here the CDR3 DNA reads TGTGCCAGCAGCCCCTTCGACTGGGTCACTGAAGCTTTCTTT.

The count of this clone is one. The chain is built from TRBV7-9 and TRBJ2-7, with 9 bases lining up with TRBD1. The CDR3 extends over 14 amino acids. Germline CDR1 is SEHNR and CDR2 is FQNEAQ (reference sequence). Trimming removed 3 bases from V and 5 bases from J; junction bases left unmatched: 5. The CDR3: CASSFGTGNHEQYF. As DNA, the CDR3 is TGTGCCAGCAGCTTTGGGACAGGGAATCACGAGCAGTACTTC.

V is TRBV7-9 and J is TRBJ1-4, with 7 nucleotides matching TRBD1. Germline CDR1 and CDR2: SEHNR and FQNEAQ (reference sequence). The CDR3 is made up of 15 amino acids. Unmatched junction bases numbered 3, after V lost 2 bases and J lost 3 bases. CDR3 nucleotide sequence: TGTGCCAGCAGCTTAAAGGGACAGTCTAATGAAAAACTGTTTTTT. Its protein product is CASSLKGQSNEKLFF.

V usage is TRBV5-4 and J usage is TRBJ2-1; D gene uncertain. The germline gives CDR1 SGHNT, CDR2 YYREEE (reference sequence). This CDR3 is built from 14 residues. Deletions cut 7 bases from V and 1 base from J, with 12 bases between. The CDR3 region is CASSEAGSYNEQFF. CDR3 sequence (DNA): TGTGCCAGCTCTGAGGCCGGTTCCTACAATGAGCAGTTCTTC. The whole variable domain, remainder taken from reference TRBV5-4 and TRBJ2-1, is ETGVTQSPTHLIKTRGQQVTLRCSSQSGHNTVSWYQQALGQGPQFIFQYYREEENGRGNFPPRFSGLQFPNYSSELNVNALELDDSALYLCASSEAGSYNEQFFGPGTRLTVL.

The chain employs TRBV7-9 and TRBJ2-3; 10 positions agree with TRBD2. The CDR3 spans 16 residues. J lost 7 bases, V lost 1 base, and 8 bases had no gene match. Germline V gives CDR1 SEHNR, CDR2 FQNEAQ (reference sequence). CDR3 protein: CASSLEGAGGHNTQYF. CDR3 DNA sequence: TGTGCCAGCAGCTTAGAGGGAGCGGGGGGGCATAATACGCAGTATTTT.

The chain recombines TRBV7-2 with TRBJ2-3; TRBD2 might be the D (5 bases). V was trimmed by 5 bases and J by 3 bases, leaving 15 bases between them. This CDR3 region has 15 residues. Germline CDR1 is SGHTA and CDR2 is FQGNSA. The CDR3 region is CASSPPRLRTDTQYF. CDR3 nucleotide sequence: TGTGCCAGCAGCCCCCCTCGACTAAGAACAGATACGCAGTATTTT.

This chain links TRBV7-2 with TRBJ2-3; no firm D call. V shed 2 bases and J shed 0 bases, with 9 bases lying between them. Germline CDR1 is SGHTA and CDR2 is FQGNSA. CDR3 size: 15 residues. Written as DNA, the CDR3 is TGTGCCAGCAGCTTATACCAGGCTAGCACAGATACGCAGTATTTT. Residues: CASSLYQASTDTQYF.

This clone occurred once. The chain is built from TRBV27 and TRBJ2-7, with 8 bases identical to TRBD2. The CDR3 consists of 18 residues. V trimming: 5 bases; J trimming: 3 bases; junction bases outside the gene matches: 18. CDR1 MNHEY and CDR2 SMNVEV come from the germline V gene (reference sequence). The CDR3 region is CASSPLRGGAALIYEQYF. The CDR3 DNA follows: TGTGCCAGCAGTCCACTCCGGGGGGGGGCTGCATTAATCTACGAGCAGTACTTC.

The CDR3 nucleotides read TGTGCCAGCAGTGACTCCCGGGGGAGCACAGATACGCAGTATTTT. It encodes CASSDSRGSTDTQYF. This sequence joins TRBV6-4 and TRBJ2-3, with D perhaps TRBD2 (6 bases). Trimming shortened V by 0 bases and J by 0 bases, and 7 bases separated the two germline ends. This CDR3 contains 15 residues. CDR1 and CDR2 from the germline V gene are MRHNA and SNTAGT.

This rearrangement joins TRBV7-9 to TRBJ2-1, with 14 positions matching TRBD2. With V trimmed by 3 bases and J by 7 bases, 8 bases remained unmatched. The CDR3 spans 17 residues. Germline V gives CDR1 SEHNR, CDR2 FQNEAQ (reference sequence). The CDR3 DNA is TGTGCCAGCAGCTTCGGACTAGCGGGGGGTGGGAGGAATGAGCAGTTCTTC. Amino acids: CASSFGLAGGGRNEQFF.

The chain carries TRBV4-1 and TRBJ1-2, with TRBD1 as a possible D gene (5 bases). The germline V and J ends were trimmed by 6 bases and 1 base, with 15 bases remaining between them. The length of the CDR3 is 15 residues. CDR1 is MGHRA and CDR2 is YSYEKL in the germline V gene. The CDR3 DNA sequence: TGCGCCAGCAGGTCGCGGGGACTCCATAACTATGGCTACACCTTC. This translates into CASRSRGLHNYGYTF.

This clone appeared once. The junction does not match germline at one end; this may be a read error. The J gene is TRBJ2-3, the V gene TRBV7-7; TRBD1 matches 7 bases. The CDR3 sequence is 15 residues long. Germline V gene lookup returns CDR1 SSHAT and CDR2 FNYEAQ (reference sequence). The CDR3 sequence: CASSLGRGRPDTQYF. CDR3 nucleotides: TGTGCTAGCAGCCTGGGTAGGGGGCGGCCAGATACGCAGTATTTT.

This chain joins TRBV14 and TRBJ2-2, with 9 bases fitting TRBD2. This CDR3 contains 18 residues. Germline V gene data show CDR1 as SGHDN and CDR2 as FVKESK. V shed 1 base, J shed 0 bases, and the junction held 6 bases outside the gene matches. The CDR3 DNA follows: TGTGCCAGCAGCCAAGGACTAGCGGCATACGCGAACACCGGGGAGCTGTTTTTT. Translating gives CASSQGLAAYANTGELFF.

In nucleotides, the CDR3 is TGTGCCAGCAGTGTAGGACTAGCGGACAACAATGAGCAGTTCTTC. Translated: CASSVGLADNNEQFF. The chain combines TRBV6-4 with TRBJ2-1; the match to TRBD2 covers 10 bases. The CDR3 runs to 15 residues. Trimming cost V 4 bases and J 5 bases; bases outside gene matches: 5. The germline gives CDR1 MRHNA, CDR2 SNTAGT.

This chain links TRBV5-5 with TRBJ2-1, with TRBD2 identical over 12 bases. The CDR3 spans 16 residues. The V segment lost 4 bases and the J segment 8 bases; nucleotides outside the gene matches: 10. Germline CDR1 SGHKS, CDR2 YYEKEE (reference sequence). The CDR3 sequence is CASSATILAGGYEQFF. Written as DNA, the CDR3 is TGTGCCAGCAGCGCTACCATACTAGCGGGGGGATATGAGCAGTTCTTC.

The chain uses TRBV7-3 and TRBJ2-2; 13 bases line up with TRBD2. V lost 4 bases, J lost 6 bases, and 5 bases stayed unmatched. The CDR3 is 16 amino acids. Germline lookup yields CDR1 SGHTA and CDR2 FQGTGA. CDR3 DNA: TGTGCCAGCAGCTCCCAGGGACTAGCGGGGCCCGGGGAGCTGTTTTTT. This encodes CASSSQGLAGPGELFF.

The chain uses TRBV18 and TRBJ1-1, with D possibly being TRBD1 (5 bases). CDR1 and CDR2 from the germline V gene are KGHSH and LQKENI. V gave up 2 bases and J gave up 3 bases, with 13 bases separating them. The CDR3 length is 15 residues. CDR3 bases: TGTGCCAGCTCACCAAGTCCAGGGAGGGACACTGAAGCTTTCTTT. This gives the protein CASSPSPGRDTEAFF. The full variable domain, rest sourced from reference TRBV18 and TRBJ1-1, is NAGVMQNPRHLVRRRGQEARLRCSPMKGHSHVYWYRQLPEEGLKFMVYLQKENIIDESGMPKERFSAEFPKEGPSILRIQQVVRGDSAAYFCASSPSPGRDTEAFFGQGTRLTVV.

The chain links TRBV7-9 to TRBJ1-5, with D tentatively TRBD1 (6 bases). The CDR3 contains 14 residues. V lost 3 bases and J 7 bases, leaving 13 bases between the germline ends. Germline-derived CDR1 and CDR2 are SEHNR and FQNEAQ (reference sequence). The CDR3 nucleotides read TGTGCCAGCAGCTTTTCTGGGGGCTGGCAGCCCCAGCATTTT. Translated: CASSFSGGWQPQHF.